The source of this TCR beta chain is a study of PD-1 blockade in classical Hodgkin lymphoma. Sequencing used immunoSEQ multiplex PCR; TCRdb keeps in-frame clones, though not all of them. The sample yields approximately 5,000 clones, around 60% seen once. Exposure to brentuximab vedotin varied, and each patient had relapsed following autologous stem cell transplantation. The CDR3 spans 16 residues. The junction had 6 bases not matched to a gene; V was cut back by 3 bases and J by 2 bases. Germline assignment: CDR1 KGHSH and CDR2 LQKENI. V and J are TRBV18 and TRBJ1-2; 10 nucleotides agree with TRBD1. The source is a human donor with classical Hodgkin lymphoma. The sequencing here drew on peripheral blood mononuclear cells (PBMCs), taken before the second cycle of nivolumab. CDR3 region: CASSPVRDRGNYGYTF. Written as DNA, the CDR3 is TGTGCCAGCTCACCGGTGAGGGACAGGGGAAACTATGGCTACACCTTC.